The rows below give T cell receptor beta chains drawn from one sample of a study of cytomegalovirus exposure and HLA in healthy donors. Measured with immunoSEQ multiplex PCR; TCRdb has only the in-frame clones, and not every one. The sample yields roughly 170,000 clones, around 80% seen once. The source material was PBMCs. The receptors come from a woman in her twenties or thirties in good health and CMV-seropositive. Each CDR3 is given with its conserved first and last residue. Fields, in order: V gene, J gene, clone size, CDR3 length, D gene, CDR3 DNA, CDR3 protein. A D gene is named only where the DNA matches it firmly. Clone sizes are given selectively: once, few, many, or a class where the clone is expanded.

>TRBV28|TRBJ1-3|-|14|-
TGTGCCAGCAGAAGTGGCGGCACTGGAAACACCATATATTTT
CASRSGGTGNTIYF
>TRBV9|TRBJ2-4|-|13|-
TGTGCCAGCAGCGGACGGCTAGCGAACATTCAGTACTTC
CASSGRLANIQYF
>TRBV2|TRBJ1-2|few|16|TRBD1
TGTGCCAGCAGTGCCCTAGCCTCCGGGACAGGGCATGGCTACACCTTC
CASSALASGTGHGYTF
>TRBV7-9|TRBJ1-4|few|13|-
TGTGCCAGCAGCCCACGGGGATATGAAAAACTGTTTTTT
CASSPRGYEKLFF
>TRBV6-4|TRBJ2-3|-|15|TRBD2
TGTGCCAGCAGTCTCGGACTAGCGGGAGCAGATACGCAGTATTTT
CASSLGLAGADTQYF
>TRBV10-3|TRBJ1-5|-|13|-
TGTGCCACCAGGCCCACAGGGACTCAGCCCCAGCATTTT
CATRPTGTQPQHF
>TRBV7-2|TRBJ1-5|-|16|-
TGTGCCAGCAGCGCCGCACTTGGACAGAACGGGCAGCCCCAGCATTTT
CASSAALGQNGQPQHF
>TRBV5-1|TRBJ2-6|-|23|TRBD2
TGCGCCAGCAGCATGGGGGCCGGGACTAGCGGGAGGTCCCTTCTCTCTGGGGCCAACGTCCTGACTTTC
CASSMGAGTSGRSLLSGANVLTF
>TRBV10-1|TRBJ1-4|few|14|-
TGCGCCAGCAGTGAGGGGACTGTATATGAAAAACTGTTTTTT
CASSEGTVYEKLFF
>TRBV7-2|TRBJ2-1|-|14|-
TGTGCCAGCAGCTTAGAAACAGGGAGTGGGGAGCAGTTCTTC
CASSLETGSGEQFF
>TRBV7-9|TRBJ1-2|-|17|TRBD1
TGTGCCAGCAGTAACCTGGACAGGGGGCTCCAGGTCCATGGCTACACCTTC
CASSNLDRGLQVHGYTF
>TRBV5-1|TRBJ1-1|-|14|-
TGCGCCAGCACAACCGGGACTCTGAACACTGAAGCTTTCTTT
CASTTGTLNTEAFF
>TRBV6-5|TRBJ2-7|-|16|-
TGTGCCAGCAGTTCCGATTTGGAGCGGGCTCCCTACGAGCAGTACTTC
CASSSDLERAPYEQYF
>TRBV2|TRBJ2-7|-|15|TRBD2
TGTGCCAGCAGCAAATTAAGCGGGAGGCCCTACGAGCAGTACTTC
CASSKLSGRPYEQYF
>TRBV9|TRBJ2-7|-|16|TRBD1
TGTGCCAGCAGCGCTCAACCGGGACAGGGGGTAGGAGGGCAGTACTTC
CASSAQPGQGVGGQYF
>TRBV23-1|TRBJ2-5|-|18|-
TGCGCCAGCAGTCAATCCCATAAAGGGGTGCCCATAGACGAGACCCAGTACTTC
CASSQSHKGVPIDETQYF
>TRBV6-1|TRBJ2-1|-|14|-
TGTGCCAGCAGTGAAGCGCCGACTATCAATGAGCAGTTCTTC
CASSEAPTINEQFF
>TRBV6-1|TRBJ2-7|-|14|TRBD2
TGTGCCAGCAGCCCTAGCGGGAGTACGTACGAGCAGTACTTC
CASSPSGSTYEQYF
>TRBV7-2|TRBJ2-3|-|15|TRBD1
TGTGCCAGCAGCCAAGGGACAGCCATCACAGATACGCAGTATTTT
CASSQGTAITDTQYF
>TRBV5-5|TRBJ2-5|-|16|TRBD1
TGTGCCAGCAGCTTAGTAGGGACAGGGAATCGAGAGACCCAGTACTTC
CASSLVGTGNRETQYF
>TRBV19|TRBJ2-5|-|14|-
TGTGCCAGTAGTATAGCCCGCGGAGAAGAGACCCAGTACTTC
CASSIARGEETQYF
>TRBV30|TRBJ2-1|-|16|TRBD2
TGTGCCTGGAGTTTCTACAGCGGGAGCTCCTACAATGAGCAGTTCTTC
CAWSFYSGSSYNEQFF
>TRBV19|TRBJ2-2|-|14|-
TGTGCCAGTAGTCCGAACTTGAACACCGGGGAGCTGTTTTTT
CASSPNLNTGELFF
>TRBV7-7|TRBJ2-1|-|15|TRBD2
TGTGCCAGCAGCAAAGGACTAGCGGGAATCGATGAGCAGTTCTTC
CASSKGLAGIDEQFF
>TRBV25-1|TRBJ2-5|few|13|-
TGTGCCAGCAGTGCATACCCCCAGGAGACCCAGTACTTC
CASSAYPQETQYF
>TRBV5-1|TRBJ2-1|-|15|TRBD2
TGCGCCAGCATCCCATCAGCGGGAGGGCAGGATGAGCAGTTCTTC
CASIPSAGGQDEQFF
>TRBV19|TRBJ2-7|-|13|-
TGTGCCAGTAGTATAGGCACAGGCTCGAGGCAGTACTTC
CASSIGTGSRQYF
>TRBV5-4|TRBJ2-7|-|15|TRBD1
TGTGCCAGCAGCAGGGACAGGGGCGCTACGGACGAGCAGTACTTC
CASSRDRGATDEQYF
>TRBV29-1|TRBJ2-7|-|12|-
TGCAGCGTCTCCCCGGGGATGGGCGAGCAGTACTTC
CSVSPGMGEQYF
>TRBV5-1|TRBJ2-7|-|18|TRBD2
TGCGCCAGCAGCTTGGGACCTCGGACTAGCGGAGTTAGTTACGAGCAGTACTTC
CASSLGPRTSGVSYEQYF
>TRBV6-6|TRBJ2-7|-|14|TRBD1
TGTGCCAGCAGTACTGGGACAGTGCTAAGGGAGCAGTACTTC
CASSTGTVLREQYF
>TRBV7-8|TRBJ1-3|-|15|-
TGTGCCAGCAGCTTAACAGCTACCTCTGGAAACACCATATATTTT
CASSLTATSGNTIYF
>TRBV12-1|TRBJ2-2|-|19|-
TGTGCCAGCAGCTTCTGGCGGAAGAGGACAGGGAACGACACCGGGGAGCTGTTTTTT
CASSFWRKRTGNDTGELFF
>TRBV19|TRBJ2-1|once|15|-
TGTGCCAGTATCATAAAAGCGGGTACCTACAATGAGCAGTTCTTC
CASIIKAGTYNEQFF
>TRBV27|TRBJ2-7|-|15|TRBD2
TGTGCCAGCAGTCGACTAGCGGGAGAACCTTACGAGCAGTACTTC
CASSRLAGEPYEQYF
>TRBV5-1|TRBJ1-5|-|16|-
TGCGCCAGCAGCTCGGGGACTGATCCGGCCAATCAGCCCCAGCATTTT
CASSSGTDPANQPQHF
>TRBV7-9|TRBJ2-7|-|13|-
TGTGCCAGCAGCACCTCGGGGACAAACGAGCAGTACTTC
CASSTSGTNEQYF
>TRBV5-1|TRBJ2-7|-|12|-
TGCGCCAGCAGCGGGAGTGGAGACGAGCAGTACTTC
CASSGSGDEQYF
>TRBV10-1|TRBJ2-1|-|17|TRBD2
TGCGCCAGCAGTGAGTCGAGGGCGAGACTAGCATACGATGAGCAGTTCTTC
CASSESRARLAYDEQFF
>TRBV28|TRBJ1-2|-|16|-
TGTGCCAGCAGTTACCCGTTCGGCTCCAGAACGGGTGGCTACACCTTC
CASSYPFGSRTGGYTF
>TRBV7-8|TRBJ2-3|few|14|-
TGTGCCAGCAGCTTAGCGAGGATCACAGATACGCAGTATTTT
CASSLARITDTQYF